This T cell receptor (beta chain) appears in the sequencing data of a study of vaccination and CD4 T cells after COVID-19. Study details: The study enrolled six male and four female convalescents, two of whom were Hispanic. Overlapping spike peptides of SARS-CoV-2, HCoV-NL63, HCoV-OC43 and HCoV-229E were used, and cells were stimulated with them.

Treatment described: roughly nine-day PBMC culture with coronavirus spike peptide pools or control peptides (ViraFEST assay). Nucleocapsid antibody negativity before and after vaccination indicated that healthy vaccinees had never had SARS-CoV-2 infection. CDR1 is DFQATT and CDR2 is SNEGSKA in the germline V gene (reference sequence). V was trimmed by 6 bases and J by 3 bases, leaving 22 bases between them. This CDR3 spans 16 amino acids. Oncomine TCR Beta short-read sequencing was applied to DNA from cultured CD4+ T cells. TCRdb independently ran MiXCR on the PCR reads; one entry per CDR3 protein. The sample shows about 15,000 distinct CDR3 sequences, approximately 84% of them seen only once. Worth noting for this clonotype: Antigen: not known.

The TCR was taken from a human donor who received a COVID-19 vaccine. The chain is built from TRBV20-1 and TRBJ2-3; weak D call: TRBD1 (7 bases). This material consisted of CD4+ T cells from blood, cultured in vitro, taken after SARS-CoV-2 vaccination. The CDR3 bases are TGCAGTGCCAATGACAGGGAGGTAACATATACAGATACGCAGTATTTT. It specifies CSANDREVTYTDTQYF.